Sequencing of this T cell receptor (beta chain) was carried out in a study of blood T cell repertoires in COVID-19 (dated by TCRdb to 2020 to 2021). As for the study more broadly: Samples covering the acute and convalescent phases of COVID-19 were provided by collaborators in the United States, Italy and Spain. The material from the prospective study consisted of cDNA or gDNA derived from T cells, B-cell-depleted T cells, or PBMCs. The dataset comprised deeply sampled blood TCRbeta repertoires from subjects exposed to, actively infected with, or recovered from COVID-19. A freely available public database, intended as a resource for researchers studying the immune response to SARS-CoV-2, is where the repertoires were released. The samples were drawn from the first 160 participants of the ongoing ImmuneRACE study and from about 1,200 subjects provided by 6 global collaborators. Sample metadata almost always included a de-identified subject ID, COVID-19 status, age in years and sex. Where available, HLA class I and class II types were obtained from metadata supplied by the sample provider rather than from assay-based typing. What the work shows at the level of the full study, not this receptor alone: Clinical and demographic metadata were provided uncurated, with the amount varying by source and participant.

Collaborating institutions collected whole blood in K2EDTA tubes following their own protocols. For TCRbeta analysis, collaborators shipped samples as frozen whole blood, isolated PBMCs, or DNA extracted from either of those sample types. Trimming accounts for 4 bases at V and 5 bases at J, while the number of junction bases matched to no gene is 4. Including cysteine and phenylalanine, the CDR3 has 15 amino acids. The DNA shown is the 45-base CDR3, in frame from base 1. The germline V gene sets CDR1 to SGDLS and CDR2 to YYNGEE. About this clone: Its antigen remains unidentified. Base qualities are not provided; no much larger clone lies one nucleotide away.

TCRbeta CDR3 regions were amplified from genomic DNA using the immunoSEQ Assay, a bias-controlled multiplex PCR. Per the authors' processing: Nucleated cell counts per sample were estimated from amplification of reference gene primers within the assay. To quantify the absolute abundance of each unique TCRbeta CDR3 rearrangement, sequence reads were collapsed and filtered. For each sample, productive Simpson clonality was calculated by taking the square root of Simpson's diversity index across productive rearrangements. TCRdb took over this immuneACCESS table, retaining in-frame rearrangements with V and J assigned. Such tables are incomplete; in checked studies, under half of the missing clones stem from an unresolved V gene, and the remainder is unexplained. V and J calls and clone size are those listed in that table; D and trimming were worked out from the DNA. The sample records 150,000 to 200,000 clones, 82% of which are singletons. 22% of the sample comes from the top ten.

The TCR sequence derives from a woman older than 75 with acute or convalescent COVID-19. Sequenced: peripheral blood. This receptor chain uses TRBV9 and TRBJ2-2; 11 nucleotides in the junction match TRBD1. CDR3 loop: CASSSRDRGTGELFF. At the DNA level, the sequence is TGTGCCAGCAGCTCCCGGGACAGGGGGACCGGGGAGCTGTTTTTT. Full variable domain (CDR3 extended with the reference TRBV9 and TRBJ2-2 proteins): DSGVTQTPKHLITATGQRVTLRCSPRSGDLSVYWYQQSLDQGLQFLIQYYNGEERAKGNILERFSAQQFPDLHSELNLSSLELGDSALYFCASSSRDRGTGELFFGEGSRLTVL.